This T cell receptor (beta chain) was documented in a study of a mutant IDH1 vaccine in newly diagnosed glioma. As for the study in general: Treated patients, approximately 60% male and roughly 38% female, averaged about 42 years of age. Most patients had radiochemotherapy with temozolomide before enrollment; others had one alone. Study-level findings and limits: The occurrence of vaccine-induced immune responses was seen in around 94% of patients.

The CDR3 is made up of 15 amino acids. Germline CDR1 and CDR2: SGHDN and FVKESK. V was cut by 4 bases and J by 8 bases, with 20 bases left in between. Clones were sequenced by immunoSEQ multiplex PCR, and TCRdb holds only the in-frame ones, with some missing. This repertoire shows about 88,000 clones, around 80% found once; its top ten account for 5.3%. As concerns this clone: No antigen is known for it.

Time point reported: baseline, week 1 (first vaccination visit). Treatment defined: pre-vaccination baseline after standard-of-care therapy. New astrocytomas of WHO grade 3 or 4 that were IDH1-mutant and ATRX-lost were found in the donors. Sequences were derived from PBMCs, sampled from a glioma patient treated with radiotherapy, temozolomide or both. The clonotype comes from a man aged 40-55 years with glioma. Some clones in this sample may be carry-over from other donors' samples. The V call is TRBV14, the J call TRBJ1-2; D call uncertain. The CDR3 DNA reads TGTGCCAGCAGCCCGAGAACTGGCGACCCCGGGGGCTACACCTTC. It encodes CASSPRTGDPGGYTF.